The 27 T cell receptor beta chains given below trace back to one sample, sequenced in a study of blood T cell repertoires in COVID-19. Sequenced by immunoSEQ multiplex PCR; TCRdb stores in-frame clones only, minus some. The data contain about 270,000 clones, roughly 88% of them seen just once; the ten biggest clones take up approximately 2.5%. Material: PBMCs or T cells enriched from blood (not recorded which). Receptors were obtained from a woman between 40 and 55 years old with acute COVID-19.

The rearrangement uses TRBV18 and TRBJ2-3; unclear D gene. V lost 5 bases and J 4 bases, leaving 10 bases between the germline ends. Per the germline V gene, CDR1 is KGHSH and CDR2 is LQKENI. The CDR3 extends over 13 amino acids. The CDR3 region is CASSDSAPDTQYF. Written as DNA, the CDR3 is TGTGCCAGCTCAGACTCGGCTCCAGATACGCAGTATTTT.

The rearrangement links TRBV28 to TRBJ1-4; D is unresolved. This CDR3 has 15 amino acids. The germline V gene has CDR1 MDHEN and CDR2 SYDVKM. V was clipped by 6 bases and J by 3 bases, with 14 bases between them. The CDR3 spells CASSLPAGPNEKLFF. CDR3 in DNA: TGTGCCAGCAGCCTACCCGCGGGCCCTAATGAAAAACTGTTTTTT. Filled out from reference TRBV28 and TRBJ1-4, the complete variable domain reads DVKVTQSSRYLVKRTGEKVFLECVQDMDHENMFWYRQDPGLGLRLIYFSYDVKMKEKGDIPEGYSVSREKKERFSLILESASTNQTSMYLCASSLPAGPNEKLFFGSGTQLSVL.

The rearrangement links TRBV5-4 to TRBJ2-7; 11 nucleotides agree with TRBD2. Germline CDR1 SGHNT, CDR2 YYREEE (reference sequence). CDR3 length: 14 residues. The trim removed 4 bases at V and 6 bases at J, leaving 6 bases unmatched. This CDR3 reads CASSVTSGTGEQYF. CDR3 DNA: TGTGCCAGCAGCGTGACTAGCGGGACAGGCGAGCAGTACTTC.

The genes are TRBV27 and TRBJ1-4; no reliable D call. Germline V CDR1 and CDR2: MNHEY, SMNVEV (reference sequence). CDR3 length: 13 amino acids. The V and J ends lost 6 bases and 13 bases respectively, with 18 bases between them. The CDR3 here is CASSPLEKQTLFF. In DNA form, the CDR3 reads TGTGCCAGCAGCCCTCTTGAGAAACAGACACTGTTTTTT.

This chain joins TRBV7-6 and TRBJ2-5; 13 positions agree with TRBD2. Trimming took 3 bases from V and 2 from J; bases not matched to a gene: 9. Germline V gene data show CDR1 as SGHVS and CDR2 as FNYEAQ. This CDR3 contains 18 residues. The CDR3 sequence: CASSFGRLAGGGQETQYF. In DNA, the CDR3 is TGTGCCAGCAGCTTTGGGAGACTAGCGGGAGGCGGTCAAGAGACCCAGTACTTC.

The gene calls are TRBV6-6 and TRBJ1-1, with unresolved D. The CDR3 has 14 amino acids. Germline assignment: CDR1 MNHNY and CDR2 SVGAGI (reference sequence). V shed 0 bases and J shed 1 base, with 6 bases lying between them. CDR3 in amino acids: CASSYSPSNTEAFF. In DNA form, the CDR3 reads TGTGCCAGCAGTTACTCCCCATCGAACACTGAAGCTTTCTTT.

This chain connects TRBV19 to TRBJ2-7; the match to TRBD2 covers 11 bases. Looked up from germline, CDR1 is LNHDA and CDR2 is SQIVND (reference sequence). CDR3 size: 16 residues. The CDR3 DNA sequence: TGTGGAGAGCGGGTGATAGCGGGAGGGCTTGTCCACGAGCAGTACTTC. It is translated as CGERVIAGGLVHEQYF.

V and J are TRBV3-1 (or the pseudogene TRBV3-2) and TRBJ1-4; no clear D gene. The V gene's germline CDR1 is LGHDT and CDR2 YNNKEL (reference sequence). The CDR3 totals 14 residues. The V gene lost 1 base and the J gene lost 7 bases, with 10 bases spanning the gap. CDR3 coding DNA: TGTGCCAGCAGCCAAGGACGAGGGAGTGAAAAACTGTTTTTT. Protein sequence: CASSQGRGSEKLFF.

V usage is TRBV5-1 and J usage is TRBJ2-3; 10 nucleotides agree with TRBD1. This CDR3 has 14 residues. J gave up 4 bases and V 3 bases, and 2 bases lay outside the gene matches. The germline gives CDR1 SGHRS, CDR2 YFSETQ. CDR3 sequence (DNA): TGCGCCAGCAGCTGGACAGGGGGTGCAGATACGCAGTATTTT. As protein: CASSWTGGADTQYF.

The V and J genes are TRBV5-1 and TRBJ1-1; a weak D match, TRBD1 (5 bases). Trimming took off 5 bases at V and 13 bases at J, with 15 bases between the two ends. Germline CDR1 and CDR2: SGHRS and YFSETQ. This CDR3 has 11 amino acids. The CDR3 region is CASRSGVWVFF. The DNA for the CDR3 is TGCGCCAGCAGGTCGGGGGTCTGGGTTTTCTTT. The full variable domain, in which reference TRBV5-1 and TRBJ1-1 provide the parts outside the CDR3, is KAGVTQTPRYLIKTRGQQVTLSCSPISGHRSVSWYQQTPGQGLQFLFEYFSETQRNKGNFPGRFSGRQFSNSRSEMNVSTLELGDSALYLCASRSGVWVFFGQGTRLTVV.

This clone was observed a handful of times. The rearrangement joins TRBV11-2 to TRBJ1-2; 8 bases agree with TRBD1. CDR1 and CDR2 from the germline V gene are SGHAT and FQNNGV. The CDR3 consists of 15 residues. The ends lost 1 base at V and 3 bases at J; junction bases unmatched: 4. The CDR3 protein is CASSLGRGLHYGYTF. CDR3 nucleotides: TGTGCCAGCAGCTTAGGCAGGGGGCTCCACTATGGCTACACCTTC.

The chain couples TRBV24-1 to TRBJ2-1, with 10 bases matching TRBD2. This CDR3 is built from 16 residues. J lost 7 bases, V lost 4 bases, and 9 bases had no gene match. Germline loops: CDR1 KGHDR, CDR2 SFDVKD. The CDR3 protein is CATSDATSGVRNEQFF. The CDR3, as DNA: TGTGCCACCAGTGACGCTACTAGCGGGGTAAGGAATGAGCAGTTCTTC.

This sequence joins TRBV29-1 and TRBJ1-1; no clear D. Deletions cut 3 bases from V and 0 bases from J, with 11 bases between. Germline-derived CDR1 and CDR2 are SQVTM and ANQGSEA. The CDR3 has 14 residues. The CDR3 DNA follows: TGCAGCGTTGATACGGGTCTCATGAACACTGAAGCTTTCTTT. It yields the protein CSVDTGLMNTEAFF.

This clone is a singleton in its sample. CDR3 residues: CATSRAIAGGGDEQYF. CDR3 sequence (DNA): TGTGCCACCAGCAGAGCCATAGCGGGAGGAGGAGACGAGCAGTACTTC. The V and J genes are TRBV15 and TRBJ2-7, with 10 bases identical to TRBD2. The CDR3 has 16 residues. Germline V lookup: CDR1 LNHNV, CDR2 YYDKDF (reference sequence). J gave up 5 bases and V 1 base, and 8 bases lay outside the gene matches. Full variable domain (remainder filled in from reference TRBV15 and TRBJ2-7): DAMVIQNPRYQVTQFGKPVTLSCSQTLNHNVMYWYQQKSSQAPKLLFHYYDKDFNNEADTPDNFQSRRPNTSFCFLDIRSPGLGDTAMYLCATSRAIAGGGDEQYFGPGTRLTVT.

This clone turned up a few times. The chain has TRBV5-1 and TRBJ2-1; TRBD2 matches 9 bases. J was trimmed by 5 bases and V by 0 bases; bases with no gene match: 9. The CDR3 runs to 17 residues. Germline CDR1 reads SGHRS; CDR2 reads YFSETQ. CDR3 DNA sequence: TGCGCCAGCAGCTTGGATAGGGCGGGAGGGCCGAACAATGAGCAGTTCTTC. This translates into CASSLDRAGGPNNEQFF.

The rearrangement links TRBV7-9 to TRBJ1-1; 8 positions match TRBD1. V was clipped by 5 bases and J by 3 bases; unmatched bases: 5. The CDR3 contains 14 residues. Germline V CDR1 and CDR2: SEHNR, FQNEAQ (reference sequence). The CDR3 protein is CASSRTGGYTEAFF. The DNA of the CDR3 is TGTGCCAGCAGCCGTACAGGGGGTTACACTGAAGCTTTCTTT.

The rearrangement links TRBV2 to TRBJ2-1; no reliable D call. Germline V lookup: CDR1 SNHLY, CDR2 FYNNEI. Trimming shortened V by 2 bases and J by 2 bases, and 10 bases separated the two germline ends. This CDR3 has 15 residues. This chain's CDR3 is CASSEWAGTYNEQFF. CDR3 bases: TGTGCCAGCAGTGAATGGGCAGGTACCTACAATGAGCAGTTCTTC. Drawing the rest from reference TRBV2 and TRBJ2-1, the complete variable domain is EPEVTQTPSHQVTQMGQEVILRCVPISNHLYFYWYRQILGQKVEFLVSFYNNEISEKSEIFDDQFSVERPDGSNFTLKIRSTKLEDSAMYFCASSEWAGTYNEQFFGPGTRLTVL.

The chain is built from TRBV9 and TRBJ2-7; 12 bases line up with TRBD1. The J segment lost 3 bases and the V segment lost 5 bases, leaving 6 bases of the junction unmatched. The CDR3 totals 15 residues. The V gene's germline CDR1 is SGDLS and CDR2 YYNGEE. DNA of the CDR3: TGTGCCAGCAGTGCCGGGACAGGGGGCCTCTACGAGCAGTACTTC. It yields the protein CASSAGTGGLYEQYF.

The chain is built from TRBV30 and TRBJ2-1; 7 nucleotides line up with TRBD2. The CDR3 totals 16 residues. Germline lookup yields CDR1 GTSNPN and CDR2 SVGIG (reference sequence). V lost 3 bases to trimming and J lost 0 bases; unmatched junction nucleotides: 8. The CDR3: CAWRGDYISSYNEQFF. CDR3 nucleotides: TGTGCCTGGAGGGGGGACTACATCAGCTCCTACAATGAGCAGTTCTTC.

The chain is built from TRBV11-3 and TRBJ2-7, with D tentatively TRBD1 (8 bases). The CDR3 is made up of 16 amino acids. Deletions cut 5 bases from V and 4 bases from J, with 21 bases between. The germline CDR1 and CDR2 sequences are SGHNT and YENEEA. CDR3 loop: CASSPSRTQGGYEQYF. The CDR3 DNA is TGTGCCAGCAGCCCGTCTCGAACACAGGGGGGGTACGAGCAGTACTTC. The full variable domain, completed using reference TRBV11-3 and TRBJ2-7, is EAGVVQSPRYKIIEKKQPVAFWCNPISGHNTLYWYLQNLGQGPELLIRYENEEAVDDSQLPKDRFSAERLKGVDSTLKIQPAELGDSAVYLCASSPSRTQGGYEQYFGPGTRLTVT.

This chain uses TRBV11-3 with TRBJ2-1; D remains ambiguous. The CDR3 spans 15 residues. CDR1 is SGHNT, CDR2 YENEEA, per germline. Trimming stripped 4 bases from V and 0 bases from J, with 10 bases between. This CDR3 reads CASSSPWASYNEQFF. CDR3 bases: TGTGCCAGCAGCTCCCCCTGGGCCTCCTACAATGAGCAGTTCTTC.

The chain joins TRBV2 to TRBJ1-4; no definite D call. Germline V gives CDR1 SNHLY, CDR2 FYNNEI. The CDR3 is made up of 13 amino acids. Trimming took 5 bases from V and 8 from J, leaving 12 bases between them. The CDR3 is CASSLGVGEKLFF. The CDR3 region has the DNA TGTGCCAGCAGTCTGGGAGTTGGGGAAAAACTGTTTTTT.

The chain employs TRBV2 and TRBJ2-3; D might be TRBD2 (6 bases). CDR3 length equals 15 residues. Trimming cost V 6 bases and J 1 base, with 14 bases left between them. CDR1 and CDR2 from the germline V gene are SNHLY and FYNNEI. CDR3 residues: CASSKEGLRTDTQYF. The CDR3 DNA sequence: TGTGCCAGCAGCAAAGAGGGACTCCGCACAGATACGCAGTATTTT.

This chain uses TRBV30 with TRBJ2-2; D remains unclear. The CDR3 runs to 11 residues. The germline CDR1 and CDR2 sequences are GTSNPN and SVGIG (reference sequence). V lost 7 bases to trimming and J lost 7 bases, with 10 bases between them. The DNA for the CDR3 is TGTGCCTCCTCCGGCGGCGGGGAGCTGTTTTTT. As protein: CASSGGGELFF. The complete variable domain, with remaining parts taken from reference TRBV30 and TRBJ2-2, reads SQTIHQWPATLVQPVGSPLSLECTVEGTSNPNLYWYRQAAGRGLQLLFYSVGIGQISSEVPQNLSASRPQDRQFILSSKKLLLSDSGFYLCASSGGGELFFGEGSRLTVL.

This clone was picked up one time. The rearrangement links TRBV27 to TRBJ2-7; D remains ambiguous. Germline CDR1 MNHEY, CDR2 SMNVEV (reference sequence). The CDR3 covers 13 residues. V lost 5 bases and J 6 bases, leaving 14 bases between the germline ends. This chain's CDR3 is CASSRNGYVEQYF. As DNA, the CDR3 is TGTGCCAGCAGTAGAAACGGGTACGTCGAGCAGTACTTC.

The CDR3 is CASSDEGPQQIATNEKLFF. For the CDR3, the DNA is TGTGCCAGCAGTGACGAGGGCCCCCAACAAATTGCAACTAATGAAAAACTGTTTTTT. The chain uses TRBV6-4 and TRBJ1-4; D gene uncertain. Germline-derived CDR1 and CDR2 are MRHNA and SNTAGT. The length of the CDR3 is 19 residues. V was clipped by 2 bases and J by 0 bases, with 19 bases between them.

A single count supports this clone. The CDR3 region is CASSYYGLAATDTQYF. The CDR3 nucleotides are TGTGCCAGCAGTTACTACGGACTAGCGGCCACAGATACGCAGTATTTT. V is TRBV6-5 and J is TRBJ2-3, with TRBD2 matching 10 bases. This CDR3 is built from 16 residues. Germline trimming cut 1 base from V and 2 bases from J; bases unmatched to any gene: 3. Germline V gene sequence: CDR1 MNHEY, CDR2 SVGAGI.